Detailed here is one TCR beta chain. What it binds is not known. Through a sample-barcoded 5' primer and a J-beta primer mix, a second PCR was run for roughly 7 to 12 cycles. TCRdb reprocessed the 5' RACE reads via MiXCR and lists one record per CDR3 protein. The table lists 600,000 to 850,000 distinct CDR3 sequences, 25% of them singletons. The data originate from a study of blood T cells in healthy people across ages. The study's findings and limits: Higher diversity and more naive CD4+ cells were features of long-lived donors, compared to aged donors.

CDR3 length: 13 amino acids. Germline lookup yields CDR1 MNHEY and CDR2 SVGAGI. This sample was also put to use in a study of T cells of mothers and their children. This second study notes: Each mother gave over 8.5 million TCR beta CDR3 reads; each child, a few million. When mothers and children were related, their normalized repertoire overlap, which was always slightly higher, did not differ significantly from that of unrelated pairs.

This sequence originates from a boy aged 5-17 years in good health. Specimen: blood. The V call is TRBV6-5, the J call TRBJ2-7; 8 bases match TRBD1. The J call is in doubt because the DNA end fits TRBJ2-5 better. Here the CDR3 reads CASSNYRGETQYF. The CDR3 nucleotides read TGTGCCAGCAGTAACTACAGGGGGGAGACCCAGTACTTC.